The sequence of this TCR beta chain was determined in a study of cytomegalovirus exposure and HLA in healthy donors. Study at large: The early release's HLA-typed donors yielded approximately 81 million unique TCRs.

It was with 60 Vbeta and 13 Jbeta primers that the PCR ran. Method: immunoSEQ multiplex PCR; TCRdb's copy keeps in-frame clones and lacks some. The table includes around 200,000 clones, 82% detected once. The origin of this receptor is a middle-aged woman in good health and CMV-seronegative. The sequencing sample was made of PBMCs.

The CDR3 coding sequence is TGTGCCAGCAGCTTGAACAGGGGGCTGGAGACCCAGTACTTC. This sequence encodes CASSLNRGLETQYF. The chain couples TRBV5-6 to TRBJ2-5; the match to TRBD1 covers 9 bases. The junction had 3 bases not matched to a gene; V was cut back by 1 base and J by 5 bases. This CDR3 is built from 14 residues. CDR1 SGHDT and CDR2 YYEEEE come from the germline V gene.